This T cell receptor (beta chain) was sequenced during a study of blood T cell repertoires in COVID-19. V lost 4 bases, J lost 0 bases, and 2 bases stayed unmatched. The germline CDR1 and CDR2 sequences are MGHRA and YSYEKL. The CDR3 loop spans 15 amino acids. The authors' processing: Scientists estimated how many nucleated cells there were by amplifying reference gene primers. The protocol was immunoSEQ multiplex PCR, while the TCRdb copy is restricted to in-frame clones and leaves out a portion. The V and J calls and clone size were taken over from that table, and D and trimming were inferred from the DNA. Of about 190,000 clones in the sample, around 83% were seen once. Each participant's cohort was designated according to participant-reported clinical history. Within the 2 weeks before study entry, each person in the exposed group met a COVID-19 case.

The material sequenced was PBMCs or T cells enriched from blood (not recorded which). The clonotype originates from a woman between 25 and 40 years old who had been exposed to COVID-19. The V and J genes are TRBV4-1 and TRBJ2-2, with 7 bases matching TRBD2. CDR3 protein: CASSRSGANTGELFF. The CDR3 coding sequence is TGCGCCAGCAGCCGGAGCGGGGCGAACACCGGGGAGCTGTTTTTT.